This T cell receptor (beta chain) was sequenced for a study of T cell responses to AZD1222 COVID-19 vaccine. As for the study in general: Second doses at about 4 or about 12 weeks were pooled. Study-wide points: Repertoire sampling occurred only after the peak T cell response. Close to half of all spike-specific TCRs reportedly target regions of the variants that are unmutated.

Details on this clone: Its antigen is not identified.

Sequencing was performed with immunoSEQ multiplex PCR; in TCRdb, only in-frame clones are kept and a portion is missing. The sample has more than 95,000 clones, 75% to 95% seen once; the top ten hold approximately 7.9%. Germline V CDR1 and CDR2: MNHEY, SVGAGI. CDR3 length equals 14 residues. V shed 6 bases, J shed 4 bases, and the junction held 7 bases outside the gene matches. This clonotype originated in an adult in good health. The V call is TRBV6-5, the J call TRBJ1-2; TRBD1 matches at 8 bases. The source material was peripheral blood, sampled on day 0 of AZD1222 vaccination. CDR3 amino acids: CASRPGQGGYGYTF. The CDR3 DNA reads as TGTGCCAGCAGACCCGGACAGGGCGGCTATGGCTACACCTTC.